This T cell receptor beta chain originates from a study of cytomegalovirus exposure and HLA in healthy donors. This clone has a handful of counts. Its antigen is unidentified. Profiled with immunoSEQ multiplex PCR; TCRdb holds only in-frame clones, not every one. The table shows about 140,000 clones, with 94% occurring only once. Study findings and constraints: In vitro assays verified that three CMV-associated chains recognized CMV antigens specifically.

This CDR3 has 15 residues. CDR1 and CDR2 from the germline V gene are MDHEN and SYDVKM. Trimming pared 8 bases from V and 1 base from J, leaving 14 bases between. Sequenced: PBMCs. This clonotype originated in a man aged 18 to 35 in good health and CMV-seropositive. The rearrangement uses TRBV28 and TRBJ2-2; tentative D call: TRBD2 (6 bases). This CDR3 is CASLGASENTGELFF. The CDR3 DNA follows: TGTGCCAGCTTAGGGGCTAGCGAGAACACCGGGGAGCTGTTTTTT.